This T cell receptor (beta chain) was identified in a study of T cell repertoires in cytomegalovirus infection (dated by TCRdb to between 2017 and 2020). Regarding the study in general: Donor HLA type was relevant to the analysis, because carriage of CMV infection together with the matching HLA type was indicated by public TCR beta signatures.

Comment on this clonotype: Its antigen is still unknown. It has no much larger one-base neighbor in the sample; base qualities were not kept.

Here is what the overall study found, with its caveats: The ex vivo response was dominated by HLA-C-restricted CMV-specific TCR beta clonotypes, which also provided the single most frequent clonotype in two of eight donors. Cumulative frequency of public TCR beta family members discriminated carriers of CMV infection plus the relevant HLA type in this cohort and an independent approximately 400-donor cohort.

Reading the germline V gene gives CDR1 ENHRY and CDR2 SYGVKD. Germline trimming amounts to 4 bases on V and 6 bases on J, with 10 as the count of junction bases outside the gene matches. The CDR3 runs 16 amino acids, cysteine and phenylalanine included. Solely the CDR3 DNA is kept, with 48 bases framed from the first base. Reads for this sample came from an Illumina HiSeq 1500. The public sequencing data were trimmed at Q25 with fastp and processed into clonotypes with MiXCR by TCRdb, which kept only in-frame beta chains. Identical CDR3 protein sequences are pooled into one entry, listed with their most common genes and DNA. The sample records a few hundred thousand distinct CDR3 sequences, approximately 17% of which are singletons. The ten largest clones represent around 47% of the sample.

This clonotype was sampled from a human donor in good health (CMV status not recorded). Some clones in this sample may be carry-over from other donors' samples. Sequenced: CD8+ T cells from PBMCs. The chain links TRBV10-3 with TRBJ2-1, with TRBD2 identical over 9 junction bases. DNA sequence: TGTGCCATCAGTGGAATAGCGGGGGTGGGACTCAATGAGCAGTTCTTC. This translates into CAISGIAGVGLNEQFF.